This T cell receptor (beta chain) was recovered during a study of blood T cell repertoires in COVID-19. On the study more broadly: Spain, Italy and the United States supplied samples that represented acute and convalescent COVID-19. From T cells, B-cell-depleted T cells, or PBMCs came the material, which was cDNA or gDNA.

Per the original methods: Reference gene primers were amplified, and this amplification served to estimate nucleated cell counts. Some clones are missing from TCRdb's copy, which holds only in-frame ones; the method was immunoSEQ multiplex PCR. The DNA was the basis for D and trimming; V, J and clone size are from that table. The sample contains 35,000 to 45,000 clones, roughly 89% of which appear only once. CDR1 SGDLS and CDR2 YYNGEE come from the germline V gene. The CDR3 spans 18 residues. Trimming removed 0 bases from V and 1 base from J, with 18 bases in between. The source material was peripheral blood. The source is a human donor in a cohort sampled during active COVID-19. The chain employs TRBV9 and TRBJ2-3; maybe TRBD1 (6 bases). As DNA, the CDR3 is TGTGCCAGCAGCGTAGGACAGTCGGACAGAATACGCACAGATACGCAGTATTTT. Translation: CASSVGQSDRIRTDTQYF.